The rows below give T cell receptor beta chains drawn from one sample of a study of cytomegalovirus exposure and HLA in healthy donors. Profiled with immunoSEQ multiplex PCR; TCRdb holds only in-frame clones, not every one. The table includes hundreds of thousands of clones, about three quarters detected once. The sequenced material came from PBMCs. Every receptor here comes from a man aged 35-49 years in good health and CMV-seronegative. Each CDR3 is given with its conserved first and last residue. D genes are given only for firm matches. The listing skips clone size in some rows; elsewhere it reads once, few, many or a size class.

v_gene	abundance	j_gene	d_gene	CDR3aa	CDR3nt
TRBV4-1	.	TRBJ1-1	.	CASSQDGQPNTEAFF	TGCGCCAGCAGCCAAGATGGGCAGCCGAACACTGAAGCTTTCTTT
TRBV5-1	.	TRBJ1-1	.	CASRGDTEAFF	TGCGCCAGCAGGGGAGACACTGAAGCTTTCTTT
TRBV28	once	TRBJ2-7	TRBD1	CASSTASGTGGLYEQYF	TGTGCCAGCAGTACCGCCTCCGGGACAGGGGGCTTGTACGAGCAGTACTTC
TRBV25-1	.	TRBJ2-5	.	CASSELWSRETQYF	TGTGCCAGCAGTGAATTGTGGAGTAGGGAGACCCAGTACTTC
TRBV1	.	TRBJ2-2	.	CTSSQDRLAGAGELFF	TGCACCAGCAGCCAAGACCGACTAGCGGGGGCCGGGGAGCTGTTTTTT
TRBV7-2	.	TRBJ2-7	.	CASSLGAWEQYF	TGTGCCAGCAGCTTGGGAGCTTGGGAGCAGTACTTC
TRBV5-4	.	TRBJ2-3	TRBD2	CASREGTSGGTDTQYF	TGTGCCAGCAGAGAGGGGACTAGCGGGGGCACAGATACGCAGTATTTT
TRBV6-1	.	TRBJ1-3	.	CASRRLSSGNTIYF	TGTGCCAGCAGGCGGCTGAGCTCTGGAAACACCATATATTTT
TRBV2	.	TRBJ2-7	.	CASSDGQSYEQYF	TGTGCCAGCAGTGACGGACAGTCCTACGAGCAGTACTTC
TRBV7-9	.	TRBJ1-3	TRBD1	CASGFWTGAEENTIYF	TGTGCCAGCGGTTTTTGGACAGGGGCTGAAGAAAACACCATATATTTT
TRBV7-2	.	TRBJ2-1	TRBD2	CASSLTGGIDNEQFF	TGTGCCAGCAGCTTAACGGGGGGGATCGACAATGAGCAGTTCTTC
TRBV2	.	TRBJ1-1	TRBD1	CASSPGQAMNTEAFF	TGTGCCAGCAGTCCCGGACAGGCGATGAACACTGAAGCTTTCTTT
TRBV5-6	.	TRBJ1-4	TRBD1	CASSSTGGYEKLFF	TGTGCCAGCAGCTCCACAGGGGGCTATGAAAAACTGTTTTTT
TRBV4-3	.	TRBJ1-6	.	CASSQDGAGLGSPLHF	TGCGCCAGCAGCCAAGACGGTGCAGGGCTTGGTTCACCCCTCCACTTT
TRBV10-3	.	TRBJ2-5	.	CAISESNVGAATQYF	TGTGCCATCAGTGAGTCGAATGTGGGGGCGGCGACCCAGTACTTC
TRBV7-8	.	TRBJ1-2	.	CASSSGTINYGYTF	TGTGCCAGCAGCTCAGGGACTATTAACTATGGCTACACCTTC
TRBV6-6	.	TRBJ1-2	TRBD1	CASSLDRVGYTF	TGTGCCAGCAGTCTTGACAGGGTCGGCTACACCTTC
TRBV6-4	.	TRBJ2-2	.	CASSLQGRNTGELFF	TGTGCCAGCAGTCTTCAGGGGCGGAACACCGGGGAGCTGTTTTTT
TRBV6-1	.	TRBJ2-7	.	CASSPRRGSSYEQYF	TGTGCCAGCAGTCCCAGGCGAGGGTCCTCCTACGAGCAGTACTTC
TRBV13	.	TRBJ2-7	.	CASSSPSEGGRPSYEQYF	TGTGCCAGCAGCTCCCCCTCCGAGGGAGGACGTCCCTCCTACGAGCAGTACTTC
TRBV4-1	.	TRBJ1-2	.	CASSQSGGGYGYTF	TGCGCCAGCAGCCAAAGCGGGGGAGGTTATGGCTACACCTTC
TRBV6-1	.	TRBJ2-1	TRBD2	CASSGASGRASSYNEQFF	TGTGCCAGCAGTGGTGCTAGCGGGAGAGCTAGCTCCTACAATGAGCAGTTCTTC
TRBV6-1	.	TRBJ2-7	.	CASVGAAWTYEQYF	TGTGCCAGCGTAGGGGCGGCGTGGACCTACGAGCAGTACTTC
TRBV7-3	.	TRBJ2-3	TRBD2	CASSPDGLAGVPDTQYF	TGTGCCAGCAGCCCGGACGGACTAGCGGGAGTTCCAGATACGCAGTATTTT
TRBV5-4	few	TRBJ2-7	TRBD2	CASSFRLLGLAGKYEQYF	TGTGCCAGCAGCTTTAGACTATTGGGACTAGCGGGAAAGTACGAGCAGTACTTC
TRBV28	once	TRBJ1-5	.	CASSLARQPQHF	TGTGCCAGCAGTTTAGCCAGGCAGCCCCAGCATTTT
TRBV28	.	TRBJ2-1	TRBD1	CASSLGDRGRGSRKFF	TGTGCCAGCAGTCTAGGGGACAGGGGGCGCGGAAGTAGAAAATTCTTC
TRBV10-2	.	TRBJ2-4	TRBD2	CASRAPGAGVENIQYF	TGCGCCAGCAGAGCACCCGGCGCGGGGGTTGAAAACATTCAGTACTTC
TRBV11-1	.	TRBJ2-1	.	CASSLGQTSYNEQFF	TGTGCCAGCAGCTTAGGACAGACTTCCTACAATGAGCAGTTCTTC
TRBV6-1	once	TRBJ2-5	.	CASSEPRTVVTQYF	TGTGCCAGCAGTGAGCCCCGGACAGTGGTGACCCAGTACTTC
TRBV7-9	.	TRBJ1-2	.	CASSSDSPYGYTF	TGTGCCAGCAGTTCTGACAGTCCCTATGGCTACACCTTC
TRBV30	.	TRBJ2-7	TRBD2	CAWSGLAGVAYEQYF	TGTGCCTGGAGTGGACTAGCGGGAGTAGCGTACGAGCAGTACTTC
TRBV5-1	.	TRBJ2-5	TRBD1	CASSSPGQGSETQYF	TGCGCCAGCAGCTCCCCGGGACAGGGAAGCGAGACCCAGTACTTC
TRBV19	.	TRBJ1-4	TRBD1	CASIDRTGGLNEKLFF	TGTGCCAGTATCGACCGGACAGGGGGGTTGAATGAAAAACTGTTTTTT
TRBV2	.	TRBJ1-4	.	CASNPRDGEKLFF	TGTGCCAGCAACCCGCGGGATGGAGAAAAACTGTTTTTT
TRBV7-3	.	TRBJ1-3	.	CASSLTGSGNTIYF	TGTGCCAGCAGCCTGACAGGATCTGGAAACACCATATATTTT
TRBV27	.	TRBJ2-2	TRBD2	CASSPIGLAGAGELFF	TGTGCCAGCAGTCCCATCGGACTAGCGGGGGCTGGGGAGCTGTTTTTT
TRBV4-1	.	TRBJ2-1	TRBD2	CASSPLQRGTNEQFF	TGCGCCAGCAGCCCTCTGCAGCGGGGGACTAATGAGCAGTTCTTC
TRBV10-3	.	TRBJ2-7	.	CAISAVSRGNEQYF	TGTGCCATCAGTGCGGTTTCTCGAGGCAACGAGCAGTACTTC
TRBV21-1	.	TRBJ1-4	.	CASSKGGPHRRGEKLFF	TGTGCCAGCAGCAAAGGGGGCCCCCACAGGCGAGGAGAAAAACTGTTTTTT
TRBV19	.	TRBJ1-1	TRBD1	CASRTVSVGQGVLNTEAFF	TGTGCCAGTAGAACTGTATCTGTAGGACAGGGGGTATTGAACACTGAAGCTTTCTTT
TRBV10-3	.	TRBJ2-5	TRBD2	CAISSGGQETQYF	TGTGCCATCTCTAGCGGGGGGCAAGAGACCCAGTACTTC